This T cell receptor (beta chain) appears in the sequencing data of a study of OX40 agonist ivuxolimab in advanced cancers. Study results and limitations: Clonal expansion in partial responders at 0.1-3.0 mg/kg ranked among the lowest.

Generated by immunoSEQ multiplex PCR, the TCRdb table keeps only in-frame clones and is missing some. The table shows approximately 74,000 clones, with 80% to 95% occurring only once. Germline values: CDR1 SNHLY, CDR2 FYNNEI. Trimming shortened V by 1 base and J by 0 bases, and 7 bases separated the two germline ends. The CDR3 extends over 15 amino acids. With respect to this clone: Its cognate antigen is unknown.

The source was CD4+ or CD8+ T cells sorted from blood, collected in a trial of the OX40 agonist ivuxolimab. The V call is TRBV2, the J call TRBJ2-1; D may match TRBD1 or TRBD2 (5 bases each). This TCR came from an adult with an advanced solid tumor such as melanoma, head and neck, liver or kidney cancer. In nucleotides, the CDR3 is TGTGCCAGCAGTGAAGAGGGGAGCTCCTACAATGAGCAGTTCTTC. Translating gives CASSEEGSSYNEQFF.